This note documents a single T cell receptor (beta chain) sequence. No antigen is known for it. The sample is drawn from a study of T cell responses to AZD1222 COVID-19 vaccine. Doses given second, at about 4 or about 12 weeks, were pooled. Looked up from germline, CDR1 is DFQATT and CDR2 is SNEGSKA (reference sequence). With 4 bases removed from V and 6 bases from J, the gap between germline ends came to 4 bases. This CDR3 region has 10 residues. Here immunoSEQ multiplex PCR was the method, and the copy in TCRdb shows in-frame clones only, minus some. Among approximately 110,000 clones listed, about 88% were seen once. Study results and limitations: No repertoire was sampled before or during the peak T cell response, only after it. Vaccination with two AZD1222 doses was followed by a rise in Spike-specific TCR breadth and depth.

The clonotype was recovered from an adult who received the AZD1222 COVID-19 vaccine. J is TRBJ2-1 and V is TRBV20-1; D unclear. This material consisted of peripheral blood, taken 28 days after the second AZD1222 dose. CDR3 DNA sequence: TGCAGTGCTACGGTCAATGAGCAGTTCTTC. It yields the protein CSATVNEQFF.